This T cell receptor beta chain was recovered during a study of regulatory T cells in long-lasting Graves disease. Broader study findings: Lower TCR diversity was seen in persistent Graves' patients than in newly diagnosed ones.

The CDR3 loop spans 17 amino acids. Trimming left V 0 bases short and J 3 bases short, with 16 bases between. Germline values: CDR1 MGHRA, CDR2 YSYEKL. This clonotype came up a few times. What it recognizes is unknown. To make TCR beta libraries, researchers used iRepertoire HTBI primers and Arm-PCR of CDR3 regions. TCRdb itself ran the multiplex PCR reads through MiXCR, one entry per CDR3 protein. The data contain a few hundred thousand distinct CDR3 sequences, approximately 12% of them singletons. The time point is: newly diagnosed GD, antithyroid drugs for less than 3 months. TCR sequences were obtained from RNA taken from PBMCs. As collected, the peripheral blood samples measured approximately 10 milliliters each and went into EDTA tubes. This sample also belongs to another study, concerning T cells in Graves' hyperthyroidism and ophthalmopathy. That work contributes: Each diagnosis drew on symptoms, thyroxine, TRAb, thyroid ultrasound and orbital computed tomography findings. By a 13 V-J model, ophthalmopathy was set apart from stable hyperthyroidism.

Specimen: peripheral blood mononuclear cells (PBMCs), collected at new diagnosis, from a patient treated with antithyroid drugs. V usage is TRBV4-1 and J usage is TRBJ2-3; D unresolved. The origin of this receptor is a woman under 30 with Graves disease. CDR3 coding DNA: TGCGCCAGCAGCCAAGAGTCCCTAGAAGTTGGAACAGATACGCAGTATTTT. It is translated as CASSQESLEVGTDTQYF.